These 19 T cell receptor beta chains came from one sample sequenced in a study of blood T cell repertoires in COVID-19. Assay: immunoSEQ multiplex PCR; the TCRdb copy retains only in-frame clones and omits some. This sample has 120,000 or so clones, with approximately 87% found just once. Sequenced material: peripheral blood. All receptors derive from a man in his sixties with acute or convalescent COVID-19.

The chain has TRBV28 and TRBJ2-3; TRBD1 agrees at 8 bases. The J segment lost 1 base and the V segment lost 6 bases, leaving 12 bases of the junction unmatched. The CDR3 has 17 residues. CDR1 and CDR2 from the germline V gene are MDHEN and SYDVKM. In DNA, the CDR3 is TGTGCCAGCAGACAACTGGACAGGGATAGGGGCACAGATACGCAGTATTTT. It yields the protein CASRQLDRDRGTDTQYF.

This clone came up once. The V and J genes are TRBV27 and TRBJ2-5; weak D call: TRBD2 (5 bases). The length of the CDR3 is 13 residues. The V gene's germline CDR1 is MNHEY and CDR2 SMNVEV (reference sequence). V lost 5 bases and J lost 4, with 11 bases in between. CDR3 coding DNA: TGTGCCAGCAGTGAGAGGGTCGGAGAGACCCAGTACTTC. This gives the protein CASSERVGETQYF.

The rearrangement uses TRBV7-2 and TRBJ2-1; 15 bases are shared with TRBD2. The CDR3 extends over 17 amino acids. V was clipped by 5 bases and J by 2 bases; unmatched bases: 4. Germline loops: CDR1 SGHTA, CDR2 FQGNSA. The CDR3 region has the DNA TGTGCCAGCAGCCAGGGACTAGCGGGGGGTACCTACAATGAGCAGTTCTTC. This encodes CASSQGLAGGTYNEQFF.

CDR3 protein: CATSDFATGAGELFF. In DNA form, the CDR3 reads TGTGCCACCAGTGATTTTGCGACAGGGGCCGGGGAGCTGTTTTTT. J is TRBJ2-2 and V is TRBV24-1; 8 nucleotides match TRBD1. V dropped 1 base and J dropped 6; count of bases not matched to a gene: 3. CDR3 length equals 15 residues. The V gene's germline CDR1 is KGHDR and CDR2 SFDVKD.

This chain connects TRBV29-1 to TRBJ1-3; 7 positions match TRBD1. The germline V gene has CDR1 SQVTM and CDR2 ANQGSEA. This CDR3 is 12 amino acids long. V was pared by 5 bases and J by 4 bases, with 2 bases of the junction left unmatched. The CDR3 protein is CSVRTGGNTIYF. The CDR3 coding sequence is TGCAGCGTTAGGACAGGAGGAAACACCATATATTTT.

The J gene is TRBJ1-2, the V gene TRBV3-1 (or the pseudogene TRBV3-2), with TRBD1 identical over 8 bases. The length of the CDR3 is 14 residues. Germline CDR1 LGHDT, CDR2 YNNKEL (reference sequence). V shed 5 bases and J 5 bases; nucleotides not matched to a gene: 7. DNA of the CDR3: TGTGCCAGCAGCTCGACAGGGGAAGAATATGGCTACACCTTC. Translation: CASSSTGEEYGYTF.

This chain uses TRBV5-1 with TRBJ1-1; the match to TRBD1 covers 7 bases. The J segment lost 1 base and the V segment lost 3 bases, leaving 3 bases of the junction unmatched. The CDR3 consists of 14 residues. Germline V gene lookup returns CDR1 SGHRS and CDR2 YFSETQ. The CDR3 nucleotides are TGCGCCAGCAGCTCCACAGGGGCGAACACTGAAGCTTTCTTT. It is translated as CASSSTGANTEAFF.

This chain links TRBV24-1 with TRBJ2-2, with D possibly being TRBD2 (6 bases). CDR3 length equals 12 residues. V was pared by 9 bases and J by 6 bases, with 10 bases between. Germline assignment: CDR1 KGHDR and CDR2 SFDVKD. CDR3 sequence reads: CATSGSPGELFF. The CDR3 DNA reads TGTGCCACCTCCGGGAGCCCCGGGGAGCTGTTTTTT.

This clone was observed a few times. The chain has TRBV11-3 and TRBJ2-2; no clear D gene. Trimming pared 4 bases from V and 0 bases from J, leaving 6 bases between. CDR1 and CDR2 from the germline V gene are SGHNT and YENEEA. The CDR3 sequence is 14 residues long. CDR3 nucleotides: TGTGCCAGCAGCTGGCAGTCGAACACCGGGGAGCTGTTTTTT. Translating gives CASSWQSNTGELFF.

The chain recombines TRBV7-9 with TRBJ2-2, with 9 bases aligning to TRBD1. From germline, CDR1 is SEHNR and CDR2 FQNEAQ (reference sequence). The CDR3 is 15 amino acids. Trimming cost V 8 bases and J 5 bases; bases outside gene matches: 9. The CDR3: CASPPETGGTGELFF. The CDR3 DNA sequence: TGTGCCAGCCCTCCCGAGACAGGGGGAACCGGGGAGCTGTTTTTT.

The chain employs TRBV11-2 and TRBJ1-1; 10 bases map to TRBD1. The V and J ends lost 3 bases and 4 bases, in that order; junction bases with no gene match: 5. This CDR3 has 15 amino acids. The germline V gene has CDR1 SGHAT and CDR2 FQNNGV. The CDR3 nucleotides read TGTGCCAGCAGCTTGAGACAGGGGGCGGGCACTGAAGCTTTCTTT. Its protein product is CASSLRQGAGTEAFF.

V usage is TRBV7-8 and J usage is TRBJ2-1, with 7 nucleotides matching TRBD1. Germline CDR1 SGHVS, CDR2 FQNEAQ. Trimming took 3 bases from V and 5 from J; bases not matched to a gene: 4. This CDR3 region has 14 residues. CDR3 bases: TGTGCCAGCAGCTTCGTACAGGGGAACAATGAGCAGTTCTTC. Translated: CASSFVQGNNEQFF.

This clone was counted once. V is TRBV19 and J is TRBJ2-2; the D gene is possibly TRBD1 (5 bases). Germline V gives CDR1 LNHDA, CDR2 SQIVND (reference sequence). Between the trimmed V and J ends, which lost 6 bases and 5 bases, there was a span of 19 bases. The length of the CDR3 is 16 residues. The CDR3 DNA reads TGTGCCAGTAGCCGCGGACACAATTCTGGGACCGGGGAGCTGTTTTTT. Its translation is CASSRGHNSGTGELFF. Filled out from reference TRBV19 and TRBJ2-2, the complete variable domain reads DGGITQSPKYLFRKEGQNVTLSCEQNLNHDAMYWYRQDPGQGLRLIYYSQIVNDFQKGDIAEGYSVSREKKESFPLTVTSAQKNPTAFYLCASSRGHNSGTGELFFGEGSRLTVL.

The rearrangement joins TRBV9 to TRBJ2-1; TRBD1 is a possible D gene (6 bases). Germline CDR1 and CDR2: SGDLS and YYNGEE. The CDR3 contains 13 residues. The V and J ends lost 3 bases and 6 bases respectively, with 10 bases between them. The CDR3 protein is CASSDRAGNEQFF. CDR3 DNA sequence: TGTGCCAGCAGCGACAGGGCGGGCAATGAGCAGTTCTTC.

The chain employs TRBV6-5 and TRBJ2-2; possible D gene TRBD2, 5 bases. Germline V CDR1 and CDR2: MNHEY, SVGAGI. Trimming cost V 4 bases and J 0 bases, with 12 bases left between them. The length of the CDR3 is 16 residues. The CDR3 sequence is CASSFTRATNTGELFF. CDR3 sequence (DNA): TGTGCCAGCAGTTTTACGCGGGCCACGAACACCGGGGAGCTGTTTTTT.

The chain is built from TRBV27 and TRBJ2-1, with D hard to call. Trimming removed 5 bases from V and 8 bases from J, with 13 bases in between. The CDR3 covers 13 residues. In germline, CDR1 is MNHEY, CDR2 SMNVEV (reference sequence). CDR3 bases: TGTGCCAGCAGTCCCCGCACGACTCATGAGCAGTTCTTC. Translation gives CASSPRTTHEQFF.

The chain uses TRBV29-1 and TRBJ1-5, with TRBD1 matching 9 bases. The CDR3 contains 13 residues. Trimming cost V 7 bases and J 5 bases; bases outside gene matches: 6. Germline V lookup: CDR1 SQVTM, CDR2 ANQGSEA. As DNA, the CDR3 is TGCAGCGCTGGACAGGGGACTCATCAGCCCCAGCATTTT. Translated, it gives CSAGQGTHQPQHF.

The chain carries TRBV28 and TRBJ2-5, with 8 bases identical to TRBD2. CDR1 and CDR2 (germline): MDHEN, SYDVKM. The CDR3 extends over 15 amino acids. The V gene end was trimmed by 5 bases and the J gene end by 5 bases; junction bases not matched to a gene: 10. For the CDR3, the DNA is TGTGCCAGCAGTGTGACCAATAGCGGGATGGAGACCCAGTACTTC. Its translation: CASSVTNSGMETQYF.

The chain carries TRBV18 and TRBJ1-2; 7 nucleotides agree with TRBD1. The V gene end was trimmed by 6 bases and the J gene end by 7 bases; junction bases not matched to a gene: 17. Germline CDR1 and CDR2: KGHSH and LQKENI. The CDR3 consists of 16 residues. In DNA, the CDR3 is TGTGCCAGCTCCCTCGATTCCGAGACAGGGAAGGCTGGCTACACCTTC. Its protein is CASSLDSETGKAGYTF.